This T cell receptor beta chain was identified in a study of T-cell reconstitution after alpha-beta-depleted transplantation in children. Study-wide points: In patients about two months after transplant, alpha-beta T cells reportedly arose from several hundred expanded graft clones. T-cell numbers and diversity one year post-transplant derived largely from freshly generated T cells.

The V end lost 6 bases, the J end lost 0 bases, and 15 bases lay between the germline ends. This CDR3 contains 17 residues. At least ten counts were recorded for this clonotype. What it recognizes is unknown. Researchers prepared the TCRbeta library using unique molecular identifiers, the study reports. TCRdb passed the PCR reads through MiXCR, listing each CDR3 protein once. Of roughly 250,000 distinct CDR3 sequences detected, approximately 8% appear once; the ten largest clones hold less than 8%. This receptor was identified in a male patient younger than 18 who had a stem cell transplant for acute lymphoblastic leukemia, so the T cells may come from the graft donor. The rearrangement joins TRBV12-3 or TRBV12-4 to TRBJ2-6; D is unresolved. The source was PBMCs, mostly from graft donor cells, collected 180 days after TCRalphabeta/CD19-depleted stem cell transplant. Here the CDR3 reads CASSSPGPTSGANVLTF. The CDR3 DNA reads TGTGCCAGCAGCTCTCCCGGGCCGACCTCTGGGGCCAACGTCCTGACTTTC.